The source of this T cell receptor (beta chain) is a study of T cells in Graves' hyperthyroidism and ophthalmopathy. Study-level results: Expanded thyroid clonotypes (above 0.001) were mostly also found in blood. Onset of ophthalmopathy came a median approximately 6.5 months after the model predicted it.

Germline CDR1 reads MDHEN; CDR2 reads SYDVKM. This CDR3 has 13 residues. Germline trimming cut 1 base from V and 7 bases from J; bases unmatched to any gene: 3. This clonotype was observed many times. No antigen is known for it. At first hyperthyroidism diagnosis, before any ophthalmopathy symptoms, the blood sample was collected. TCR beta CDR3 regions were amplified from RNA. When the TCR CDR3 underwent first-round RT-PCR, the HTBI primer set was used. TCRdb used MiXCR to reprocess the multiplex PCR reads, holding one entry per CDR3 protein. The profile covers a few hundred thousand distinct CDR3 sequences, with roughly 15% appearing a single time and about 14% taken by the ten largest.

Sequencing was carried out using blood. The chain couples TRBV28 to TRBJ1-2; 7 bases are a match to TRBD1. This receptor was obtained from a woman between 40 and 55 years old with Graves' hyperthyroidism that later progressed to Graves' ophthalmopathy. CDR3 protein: CASSLFQGGGYTF. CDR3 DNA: TGTGCCAGCAGTTTATTCCAGGGGGGTGGCTACACCTTC.